The 9 T cell receptor beta chains below all came from one sample that was sequenced in a study of T-cell reconstitution after alpha-beta-depleted transplantation in children. Researchers prepared the TCRbeta library using unique molecular identifiers, the study reports. TCRdb re-called the PCR reads through MiXCR, storing one row per CDR3 protein. The sample lists 500,000 to 600,000 distinct CDR3 sequences; 30% to 35% were seen once. The sequencing used PBMCs from the stem cell graft donor, collected from the stem cell graft. Receptors originate from a human donor who donated a stem cell graft to a child with aplastic anemia.

The J gene is TRBJ1-2, the V gene TRBV20-1; D is uncertain. Trimming took 3 bases from V and 0 from J, leaving 5 bases between them. The CDR3 length is 12 residues. In germline, CDR1 is DFQATT, CDR2 SNEGSKA (reference sequence). Written as DNA, the CDR3 is TGCAGTGCTAGCGGCTCTAACTATGGCTACACCTTC. As protein: CSASGSNYGYTF.

This clonotype was picked up a small number of times. The chain carries TRBV4-3 and TRBJ2-1, with D tentatively TRBD1 (8 bases). The germline CDR1 and CDR2 sequences are LGHNA and YSLEER. V lost 3 bases to trimming and J lost 9 bases, with 21 bases between them. This CDR3 is built from 16 residues. DNA of the CDR3: TGCGCCAGCAGCCACTTATACAGGGGGGGTTACGGTGAGCAGTTCTTC. Protein: CASSHLYRGGYGEQFF.

This clonotype was counted only a few times. V is TRBV5-1 and J is TRBJ2-1; D is uncertain. Trimming stripped 0 bases from V and 6 bases from J, with 16 bases between. Germline V gene data show CDR1 as SGHRS and CDR2 as YFSETQ. CDR3 length: 16 residues. The DNA for the CDR3 is TGCGCCAGCAGCTTGGCCGCAGGAGACGGAAGCAATGAGCAGTTCTTC. Translating gives CASSLAAGDGSNEQFF.

V gene TRBV29-1 combines with J gene TRBJ2-7; D is uncertain. V was clipped by 4 bases and J by 2 bases, with 12 bases between them. The CDR3 extends over 13 amino acids. Germline V gene data show CDR1 as SQVTM and CDR2 as ANQGSEA. As DNA, the CDR3 is TGCAGCGTTGGGACGCCGGCTACCTACGAGCAGTACTTC. Protein: CSVGTPATYEQYF.

This clonotype was observed a handful of times. The V call is TRBV30, the J call TRBJ1-4, with D possibly matching TRBD1 (6 bases). CDR1 and CDR2 from the germline V gene are GTSNPN and SVGIG (reference sequence). Trimming cost V 5 bases and J 2 bases, with 24 bases left between them. This CDR3 has 18 amino acids. CDR3 amino acids: CAWSYRTATLGTNEKLFF. In nucleotides, the CDR3 is TGTGCCTGGTCGTACCGGACAGCCACTTTAGGGACTAATGAAAAACTGTTTTTT.

A few counts support this clonotype. V gene TRBV7-2 combines with J gene TRBJ2-1, with TRBD1 matching 8 bases. Germline lookup yields CDR1 SGHTA and CDR2 FQGNSA. Unmatched junction bases numbered 6, after V lost 6 bases and J lost 5 bases. This CDR3 region has 14 residues. CDR3 DNA: TGTGCCAGCAGGTACCGACAGGGGAACAATGAGCAGTTCTTC. Amino acid sequence: CASRYRQGNNEQFF. Full variable domain (outside the CDR3, taken from reference TRBV7-2 and TRBJ2-1): GAGVSQSPSNKVTEKGKDVELRCDPISGHTALYWYRQSLGQGLEFLIYFQGNSAPDKSGLPSDRFSAERTGGSVSTLTIQRTQQEDSAVYLCASRYRQGNNEQFFGPGTRLTVL.

This chain joins TRBV5-6 and TRBJ2-3; unclear D gene. The length of the CDR3 is 12 residues. V lost 4 bases and J 8 bases, leaving 11 bases between the germline ends. CDR1 and CDR2 (germline): SGHDT, YYEEEE. The CDR3 loop reads CASSPQLRTQYF. CDR3 nucleotide sequence: TGTGCCAGCAGCCCCCAGTTGCGTACGCAGTATTTT.

This chain joins TRBV29-1 and TRBJ2-5; D gene uncertain. The CDR3 spans 11 residues. From germline, CDR1 is SQVTM and CDR2 ANQGSEA. CDR3 amino acids: CTGRITETQYF. CDR3 coding DNA: TGCACCGGTAGGATAACGGAGACCCAGTACTTC.

The chain employs TRBV20-1 and TRBJ2-7, with a possible D match to TRBD1 (5 bases). Trimming removed 3 bases from V and 4 bases from J, with 7 bases in between. In germline, CDR1 is DFQATT, CDR2 SNEGSKA (reference sequence). The CDR3 has 11 residues. For the CDR3, the DNA is TGCAGTGCTAGGGACAAATACGAGCAGTACGTC. Its protein product is CSARDKYEQYV.